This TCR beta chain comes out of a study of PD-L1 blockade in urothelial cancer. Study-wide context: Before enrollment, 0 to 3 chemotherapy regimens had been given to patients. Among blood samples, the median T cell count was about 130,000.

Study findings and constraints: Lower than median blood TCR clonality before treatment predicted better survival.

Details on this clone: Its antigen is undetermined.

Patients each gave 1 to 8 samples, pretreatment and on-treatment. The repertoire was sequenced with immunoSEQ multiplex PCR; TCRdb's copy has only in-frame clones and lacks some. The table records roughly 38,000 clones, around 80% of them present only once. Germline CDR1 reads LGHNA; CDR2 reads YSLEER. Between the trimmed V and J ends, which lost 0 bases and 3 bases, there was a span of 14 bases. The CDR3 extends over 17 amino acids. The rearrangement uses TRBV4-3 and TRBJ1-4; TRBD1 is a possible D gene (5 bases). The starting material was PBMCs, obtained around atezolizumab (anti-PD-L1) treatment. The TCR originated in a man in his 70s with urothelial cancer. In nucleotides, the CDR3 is TGCGCCAGCAGCCAAGATCGGCTGGGGCTGGCTAATGAAAAACTGTTTTTT. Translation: CASSQDRLGLANEKLFF.